The 8 T cell receptor beta chains below come from one sample, sequenced in a study of OX40 agonist ivuxolimab in advanced cancers. Libraries were prepared by immunoSEQ multiplex PCR; TCRdb keeps only in-frame clonotypes and omits some of them. The table shows around 70,000 clones, with 85% occurring only once. Sequenced material: CD4+ or CD8+ T cells sorted from blood, taken in a trial of the OX40 agonist ivuxolimab. The receptors were sampled from an adult with an advanced solid tumor such as melanoma, head and neck, liver or kidney cancer.

The chain joins TRBV18 to TRBJ1-6; the D is unclear. Germline assignment: CDR1 KGHSH and CDR2 LQKENI. The CDR3 spans 15 residues. Trimming pared 4 bases from V and 10 bases from J, leaving 17 bases between. CDR3 in DNA: TGTGCCAGCTCACTGTTACAAGGCGGAGAATCACCCCTCCACTTT. Translating gives CASSLLQGGESPLHF.

This chain connects TRBV7-9 to TRBJ2-1, with 8 bases identical to TRBD2. V lost 8 bases to trimming and J lost 4 bases; unmatched junction nucleotides: 7. Germline V gene sequence: CDR1 SEHNR, CDR2 FQNEAQ (reference sequence). The CDR3 loop spans 14 amino acids. The CDR3 is CASGGTRRYNEQFF. In DNA, the CDR3 is TGTGCCAGCGGCGGGACTAGGAGATACAATGAGCAGTTCTTC.

The chain uses TRBV30 and TRBJ2-5; weak D call: TRBD1 (5 bases). This CDR3 spans 13 amino acids. Trimming took off 4 bases at V and 4 bases at J, with 13 bases between the two ends. The germline V gene encodes CDR1 GTSNPN and CDR2 SVGIG (reference sequence). In DNA form, the CDR3 reads TGTGCCTGGACCAGGGTCCAGGGAGAGACCCAGTACTTC. This gives the protein CAWTRVQGETQYF.

The chain uses TRBV27 and TRBJ1-4; D unresolved. This CDR3 has 14 residues. The V gene lost 0 bases and the J gene lost 1 base, with 3 bases spanning the gap. CDR1 and CDR2 (germline): MNHEY, SMNVEV (reference sequence). The CDR3 DNA sequence: TGTGCCAGCAGTTTATCTATAACTAATGAAAAACTGTTTTTT. Protein product: CASSLSITNEKLFF.

This clone was observed once. The V gene is TRBV15, the J gene TRBJ2-7; possibly TRBD2 for D (5 bases). Trimming stripped 1 base from V and 7 bases from J, with 8 bases between. The CDR3 runs to 12 residues. Germline CDR1 reads LNHNV; CDR2 reads YYDKDF (reference sequence). CDR3 in DNA: TGTGCCACCAGCAGAGGGCCGGGAGAGCAGTACTTC. Its protein is CATSRGPGEQYF.

This chain connects TRBV5-1 to TRBJ2-7; 9 bases line up with TRBD1. The length of the CDR3 is 16 residues. V dropped 4 bases and J dropped 5; count of bases not matched to a gene: 13. Germline V gene data show CDR1 as SGHRS and CDR2 as YFSETQ. The DNA for the CDR3 is TGCGCCAGCAGCAAGGGACCGGGACAGGGCTCTAACGAGCAGTACTTC. Its translation is CASSKGPGQGSNEQYF.

J is TRBJ2-1 and V is TRBV12-5; D possibly corresponds to TRBD2 (6 bases). Germline values: CDR1 LGHNT, CDR2 FRNRAP. CDR3 length: 15 residues. V was pared by 5 bases and J by 5 bases, with 16 bases between. The CDR3 DNA sequence: TGTGCTAGTGGTCCTTCGGGACTCCGCAACAATGAGCAGTTCTTC. Its translation is CASGPSGLRNNEQFF. The full variable domain, its missing parts supplied by reference TRBV12-5 and TRBJ2-1, is DARVTQTPRHKVTEMGQEVTMRCQPILGHNTVFWYRQTMMQGLELLAYFRNRAPLDDSGMPKDRFSAEMPDATLATLKIQPSEPRDSAVYFCASGPSGLRNNEQFFGPGTRLTVL.

The rearrangement joins TRBV2 to TRBJ1-5; D not certain. Trimming took off 5 bases at V and 6 bases at J, with 8 bases between the two ends. From germline, CDR1 is SNHLY and CDR2 FYNNEI. This CDR3 is built from 12 residues. The CDR3 spells CASSFLGQPQHF. The CDR3 nucleotides read TGTGCCAGCAGTTTTTTAGGTCAGCCCCAGCATTTT.